Below, 15 T cell receptor beta chains from the same sample are listed, as sequenced in a study of T cell responses to AZD1222 COVID-19 vaccine. Libraries were prepared by immunoSEQ multiplex PCR; TCRdb keeps only in-frame clonotypes and omits some of them. The top ten hold more than 13% of the sample, which has 120,000 to 150,000 clones, more than 70% seen once. The sequencing used peripheral blood, collected on day 0 of AZD1222 vaccination. The receptors come from an adult in good health.

The chain couples TRBV11-2 to TRBJ2-7; no clear D. Germline values: CDR1 SGHAT, CDR2 FQNNGV. V dropped 5 bases and J dropped 3 bases, with 14 bases sitting between them. The CDR3 has 14 amino acids. CDR3 nucleotides: TGTGCCAGCAGCAAAGTAAGTGGGAACTACGAGCAGTACTTC. Its translation: CASSKVSGNYEQYF.

Only a few counts were recorded for this clone. The chain recombines TRBV3-1 (or the pseudogene TRBV3-2) with TRBJ2-2; maybe TRBD2 (6 bases). The ends were cut back, 0 bases at V and 2 bases at J, with 10 bases in the middle. This CDR3 has 16 amino acids. Looked up from germline, CDR1 is LGHDT and CDR2 is YNNKEL (reference sequence). CDR3 nucleotides: TGTGCCAGCAGCCAAGACCGGGACTTTAACACCGGGGAGCTGTTTTTT. It codes for CASSQDRDFNTGELFF.

The chain uses TRBV19 and TRBJ1-1, with TRBD1 as a possible D gene (5 bases). The CDR3 covers 15 residues. V gave up 3 bases and J gave up 1 base, with 12 bases separating them. Germline V gene sequence: CDR1 LNHDA, CDR2 SQIVND (reference sequence). The CDR3 DNA sequence: TGTGCCAGTAGTATGGTAGCGGGGGGGAACACTGAAGCTTTCTTT. Its protein product is CASSMVAGGNTEAFF.

V usage is TRBV9 and J usage is TRBJ2-5; 8 bases are shared with TRBD2. The CDR3 has 15 amino acids. Germline V gene lookup returns CDR1 SGDLS and CDR2 YYNGEE. J lost 7 bases, V lost 3 bases, and 11 bases had no gene match. Here the CDR3 reads CASSAGTSPEGTQYF. CDR3 nucleotide sequence: TGTGCCAGCAGCGCGGGGACTAGTCCCGAGGGGACCCAGTACTTC.

As concerns this clone: Just one base apart from a much larger clone, this may be a read error. The same CDR3 arises from other DNA sequences in this sample as well. The chain links TRBV30 to TRBJ1-1; D is unresolved. The germline V and J ends were trimmed by 0 bases and 3 bases, with 2 bases remaining between them. Germline assignment: CDR1 GTSNPN and CDR2 SVGIG (reference sequence). CDR3 length: 11 amino acids. The CDR3 protein is CAWSVYTEAFF. The DNA of the CDR3 is TGTGCCTGGAGTGTGTACACTGAAGCTTTCTTT.

The chain carries TRBV28 and TRBJ2-7; tentatively, D is TRBD1 or TRBD2 (6 bases each). The germline V gene encodes CDR1 MDHEN and CDR2 SYDVKM. V was cut by 5 bases and J by 3 bases, with 11 bases left in between. The CDR3 covers 13 residues. CDR3 residues: CASSRGDSYEQYF. Here the CDR3 DNA reads TGTGCCAGCAGTAGGGGGGATAGCTACGAGCAGTACTTC.

This clone has just a few counts. The J gene is TRBJ1-1, the V gene TRBV19; the match to TRBD1 covers 8 bases. The CDR3 length is 13 residues. After removal of 6 bases from V and 5 bases from J, the junction contained 5 bases not matched to a gene. The germline V gene has CDR1 LNHDA and CDR2 SQIVND (reference sequence). The CDR3 DNA sequence: TGTGCCAGTAGCGACAGGGGTAGAACTGAAGCTTTCTTT. It codes for CASSDRGRTEAFF.

The rearrangement joins TRBV28 to TRBJ2-5; 8 nucleotides align to TRBD1. This CDR3 is built from 13 residues. With 10 bases clipped from V and 6 bases from J, the junction kept 10 bases outside the gene matches. CDR1 MDHEN and CDR2 SYDVKM come from the germline V gene. CDR3 in DNA: TGTGCCATCGCCGGACAGGGCGTGCAGACCCAGTACTTC. Translating it yields CAIAGQGVQTQYF.

This clone was counted once. V gene TRBV19 combines with J gene TRBJ1-1; D unclear. This CDR3 comprises 14 residues. Germline V gives CDR1 LNHDA, CDR2 SQIVND (reference sequence). V was cut by 3 bases and J by 5 bases, with 13 bases left in between. The CDR3 loop is CASSILVTGTEAFF. The DNA of the CDR3 is TGTGCCAGTAGTATCTTAGTCACGGGGACTGAAGCTTTCTTT.

This chain connects TRBV9 to TRBJ2-1; D call uncertain. V dropped 7 bases and J dropped 4 bases, with 6 bases sitting between them. Per the germline V gene, CDR1 is SGDLS and CDR2 is YYNGEE. CDR3 length: 11 amino acids. CDR3 in DNA: TGTGCCAGCGGACGGTACAATGAGCAGTTCTTC. Translated: CASGRYNEQFF.

The chain couples TRBV4-1 to TRBJ1-2, with a possible D match to TRBD1 (6 bases). Trimming took 0 bases from V and 7 from J, leaving 21 bases between them. Germline lookup yields CDR1 MGHRA and CDR2 YSYEKL. This CDR3 is built from 17 residues. This CDR3 is CASSQEWGRQEFSGYTF. The CDR3 region has the DNA TGCGCCAGCAGCCAAGAGTGGGGGCGTCAGGAATTCTCTGGCTACACCTTC.

The CDR3 sequence is CASSSAVFLSSYNEQFF. In DNA form, the CDR3 reads TGTGCCAGCAGTTCCGCCGTTTTTCTCAGCTCCTACAATGAGCAGTTCTTC. The chain couples TRBV6-2 or TRBV6-3 to TRBJ2-1, with unresolved D. Trimming left V 4 bases short and J 0 bases short, with 16 bases between. The CDR3 has 17 amino acids. Germline lookup yields CDR1 MNHEY and CDR2 SVGEGT.

The chain recombines TRBV7-2 with TRBJ2-2; the D gene could be TRBD1 or TRBD2 (6 bases each). The V gene's germline CDR1 is SGHTA and CDR2 FQGNSA. V shed 1 base and J shed 2 bases, with 17 bases lying between them. This CDR3 region has 18 residues. Here the CDR3 reads CASSLVVGGGVNTGELFF. The DNA for the CDR3 is TGTGCCAGCAGCTTAGTCGTCGGGGGCGGGGTAAACACCGGGGAGCTGTTTTTT.

This rearrangement joins TRBV7-8 to TRBJ2-3, with 14 bases fitting TRBD2. The CDR3 is 18 residues long. The V segment lost 5 bases and the J segment 1 base; nucleotides outside the gene matches: 8. Germline CDR1 is SGHVS and CDR2 is FQNEAQ. CDR3 nucleotide sequence: TGTGCCAGCAGCCCCCGACTAGCGGGGGGGCGGGGCACAGATACGCAGTATTTT. Protein product: CASSPRLAGGRGTDTQYF. The complete variable domain, with remaining parts taken from reference TRBV7-8 and TRBJ2-3, reads GAGVSQSPRYKVAKRGQDVALRCDPISGHVSLFWYQQALGQGPEFLTYFQNEAQLDKSGLPSDRFFAERPEGSVSTLKIQRTQQEDSAVYLCASSPRLAGGRGTDTQYFGPGTRLTVL.

The rearrangement joins TRBV6-5 to TRBJ2-2; a weak D match, TRBD2 (6 bases). Germline V gene sequence: CDR1 MNHEY, CDR2 SVGAGI. The CDR3 runs to 15 residues. V gave up 6 bases and J gave up 0 bases, with 11 bases separating them. The CDR3 spells CASRRRVPNTGELFF. In DNA form, the CDR3 reads TGTGCCAGCAGAAGGAGGGTCCCGAACACCGGGGAGCTGTTTTTT.